This T cell receptor beta chain was obtained from a study of blood T cell repertoires in COVID-19. Study in general: Sources were T cells, B-cell-depleted T cells, or PBMCs; the material itself was cDNA or gDNA.

Per the original data handling: From reference gene primer amplification, estimates of nucleated cell counts were derived. Using immunoSEQ multiplex PCR, the repertoire was profiled, and TCRdb retains in-frame clones only, with some absent. That table furnishes V, J and clone size, whereas the DNA furnished D and trimming. The sample records about 220,000 clones, roughly 88% being singletons. Individuals drawn from 24 US areas were about 18 to 100 years old. Cohorts were determined from participant-reported clinical history. The sequence came from a woman between 35 and 50 years old with acute COVID-19. The sample comprised PBMCs or T cells enriched from blood (not recorded which).

The CDR3 protein is CATSRDPTQLTNEKLFF. CDR3 in DNA: TGTGCCACCAGCAGAGACCCTACACAGTTAACTAATGAAAAACTGTTTTTT. The rearrangement joins TRBV15 to TRBJ1-4, with unresolved D. Germline CDR1 and CDR2: LNHNV and YYDKDF (reference sequence). The CDR3 spans 17 residues. Trimming cost V 0 bases and J 1 base, with 12 bases left between them.